A selection of T cell receptor beta chains follows, all from one sample in a study of blood T cell repertoires in COVID-19. The data were produced by immunoSEQ multiplex PCR, yet TCRdb's version contains in-frame clones alone and is incomplete. The repertoire holds approximately 500,000 clones, with over 75% as singletons. The sample was peripheral blood. The receptors derive from a human donor in a cohort sampled during active COVID-19. The CDR3 runs from the conserved cysteine through the conserved F or W. D genes are given only for firm matches. The size entry is marked missing in some rows and otherwise reads once, few, many or a size class.

j_call d_call clone_size v_call cdr3_aa cdr3_nt
TRBJ1-1 TRBD1 NA TRBV7-9 CASSLGQVLNTEAFF TGTGCCAGCAGCCTTGGACAGGTTTTGAACACTGAAGCTTTCTTT
TRBJ1-3 NA NA TRBV7-9 CASSFSGSSGNTIYF TGTGCCAGCAGCTTCTCAGGTAGCTCTGGAAACACCATATATTTT
TRBJ2-1 TRBD2 NA TRBV5-1 CASSETSGSLNEQFF TGCGCCAGCAGCGAGACTAGCGGGAGCCTCAATGAGCAGTTCTTC
TRBJ1-4 NA NA TRBV10-3 CAIRAEANEKLFF TGTGCCATCAGGGCCGAGGCTAATGAAAAACTGTTTTTT
TRBJ2-3 TRBD2 NA TRBV7-2 CASSLGLAGVVDTQYF TGTGCCAGCAGCTTAGGACTAGCGGGAGTGGTAGATACGCAGTATTTT
TRBJ1-2 TRBD1 NA TRBV2 CASRGGQNYGYTF TGTGCCAGCAGGGGGGGACAGAATTATGGCTACACCTTC
TRBJ2-3 NA few TRBV19 CASRRLDTDTQYF TGTGCCAGTAGGCGACTAGACACAGATACGCAGTATTTT
TRBJ1-4 NA NA TRBV7-3 CASSPGRGGEDEKLFF TGTGCCAGCAGCCCGGGCAGGGGAGGGGAGGATGAAAAACTGTTTTTT
TRBJ1-5 NA NA TRBV5-6 CASSPSKGSRQPQHF TGTGCCAGCAGCCCGAGTAAGGGGTCTCGCCAGCCCCAGCATTTT
TRBJ2-7 NA NA TRBV7-2 CASSLALSAVSYEQYF TGTGCCAGCAGCTTAGCCCTTTCAGCGGTCTCCTACGAGCAGTACTTC
TRBJ2-3 TRBD2 NA TRBV6-4 CASSVGLAERGTDTQYF TGTGCCAGCAGTGTCGGACTAGCGGAACGGGGCACAGATACGCAGTATTTT
TRBJ2-5 NA NA TRBV19 CASSIKGEETQYF TGTGCCAGTAGTATTAAAGGGGAAGAGACCCAGTACTTC
TRBJ2-7 TRBD2 NA TRBV2 CASSTGLAGVSYEQYF TGTGCCAGCAGTACCGGACTAGCGGGAGTCTCCTACGAGCAGTACTTC
TRBJ2-7 TRBD2 NA TRBV6-4 CASRQLAGSSYEQYF TGTGCCAGCAGGCAACTAGCGGGTAGCTCCTACGAGCAGTACTTC
TRBJ2-5 TRBD1 NA TRBV10-3 CAISADRGREGGDF TGTGCCATCAGTGCGGACAGGGGGCGCGAGGGTGGTGACTTC
TRBJ2-1 NA NA TRBV6-4 CASSDQPRGEQFF TGTGCCAGCAGTGACCAACCCAGGGGTGAGCAGTTCTTC
TRBJ2-2 NA NA TRBV5-1 CASSLWRGRGSGTGELFF TGCGCCAGCAGCTTGTGGAGGGGTCGGGGAAGTGGCACCGGGGAGCTGTTTTTT